This record concerns one T cell receptor beta chain sequence. Its antigen remains unidentified. These data are taken from a study of cytomegalovirus exposure and HLA in healthy donors. Study-level findings and limits: Cytomegalovirus status was reportedly diagnosed by the classifier with high specificity and sensitivity. For TCR beta chains, V- and J-gene trimming was later linked to a missense DCLRE1C variant.

The primer mix had 60 Vbeta and 13 Jbeta primers. The assay was immunoSEQ multiplex PCR, and TCRdb's table has in-frame clones only and misses some. The table records over 110,000 clones, more than 75% of them present only once. Trimming pared 4 bases from V and 2 bases from J, leaving 9 bases between. CDR3 length: 14 residues. Germline CDR1 and CDR2: SGHRS and YFSETQ. Sequenced: PBMCs. The TCR originated in a woman aged 18-29 years in good health and CMV-seropositive. The chain recombines TRBV5-1 with TRBJ2-2; D is perhaps TRBD1 (6 bases). The chain's CDR3 is CASSRDTNTGELFF. In DNA form, the CDR3 reads TGCGCCAGCAGCAGGGACACCAACACCGGGGAGCTGTTTTTT.